The 14 T cell receptor beta chains given below trace back to one sample, sequenced in a study of shared clonotypes between healthy human individuals. Naive CD8 cells, CD45RO-negative and positively selected for CCR7, excluded terminally differentiated effector memory CD45RA+ cells. Here immunoSEQ multiplex PCR was the method, and the copy in TCRdb shows in-frame clones only, minus some. The sample carries roughly 890,000 clones, over 90% recorded once. The sample comprised naive CD8+ T cells sorted from blood. These receptors all come from a man between 25 and 39 years old in good health.

The CDR3 sequence is CATSRDIVGGTDNEKLFF. In DNA, the CDR3 is TGTGCCACCAGCAGAGATATTGTTGGCGGGACAGACAATGAAAAACTGTTTTTT. V usage is TRBV15 and J usage is TRBJ1-4; TRBD1 agrees at 7 bases. The CDR3 is made up of 18 amino acids. CDR1 and CDR2 (germline): LNHNV, YYDKDF (reference sequence). With V trimmed by 0 bases and J by 5 bases, 12 bases remained unmatched.

The chain combines TRBV21-1 with TRBJ2-7; the table's D call TRBD1 went unverified against the DNA. TRBV21-1 is recorded as a pseudogene. The CDR3 spans 14 residues. The CDR3 sequence: CASSRRTGSYEQYF. The CDR3 DNA sequence: TGTGCCAGCAGCAGACGGACAGGGTCCTACGAGCAGTACTTC.

This chain joins TRBV18 and TRBJ2-3; D gene uncertain. The CDR3 has 14 amino acids. Trimming cost V 3 bases and J 6 bases, with 13 bases left between them. The germline V gene encodes CDR1 KGHSH and CDR2 LQKENI. The CDR3 DNA reads TGTGCCAGCTCACCGCCGCCTGGTAGGGATACGCAGTATTTT. This translates into CASSPPPGRDTQYF.

This clone was seen only once. The CDR3 spells CATSRSWASEQYF. The CDR3 DNA is TGTGCCACCAGCAGATCTTGGGCCAGCGAGCAGTACTTC. The V call is TRBV15, the J call TRBJ2-7; D is unresolved. Trimming removed 2 bases from V and 6 bases from J, with 11 bases in between. CDR3 size: 13 residues. Looked up from germline, CDR1 is LNHNV and CDR2 is YYDKDF (reference sequence).

The V gene is TRBV7-9, the J gene TRBJ2-3; 10 nucleotides line up with TRBD2. V trimming: 5 bases; J trimming: 0 bases; junction bases outside the gene matches: 2. This CDR3 is 15 amino acids long. CDR1 SEHNR and CDR2 FQNEAQ come from the germline V gene (reference sequence). Here the CDR3 reads CASSRTSGSTDTQYF. In DNA form, the CDR3 reads TGTGCCAGCAGCCGGACTAGCGGAAGCACAGATACGCAGTATTTT.

CDR3 DNA: TGTGCCAGCAGCGATAGCCGGGGGGGGCTGTGGGGCACAGATACGCAGTATTTT. Translation gives CASSDSRGGLWGTDTQYF. The rearrangement uses TRBV9 and TRBJ2-3, with TRBD2 matching over 8 bases. In germline, CDR1 is SGDLS, CDR2 YYNGEE. J gave up 1 base and V 3 bases, and 13 bases lay outside the gene matches. The CDR3 contains 18 residues.

The rearrangement links TRBV27 to TRBJ1-2; D is perhaps TRBD1 (6 bases). V shed 7 bases and J shed 4 bases, with 10 bases lying between them. Per germline, CDR1 MNHEY and CDR2 SMNVEV (reference sequence). The CDR3 has 12 amino acids. CDR3: CASKTGLYGYTF. The DNA of the CDR3 is TGTGCCAGCAAAACAGGGCTCTATGGCTACACCTTC.

The chain is built from TRBV14 and TRBJ2-3; D gene ambiguous. Deletions cut 6 bases from V and 6 bases from J, with 16 bases between. CDR1 and CDR2 from the germline V gene are SGHDN and FVKESK. The CDR3 loop spans 14 amino acids. The CDR3 loop is CASRLSTQADTQYF. The CDR3 region has the DNA TGTGCCAGCAGGTTGTCCACTCAGGCGGATACGCAGTATTTT.

The rearrangement links TRBV21-1 to TRBJ2-1; TRBD2 reflects the table's D call only, with no check against the DNA. TRBV21-1 is termed a pseudogene. The CDR3 consists of 13 residues. CDR3 amino acids: CAGGASGNNEQFF. DNA for the CDR3: TGTGCCGGTGGGGCTAGCGGGAACAATGAGCAGTTCTTC.

The chain uses TRBV9 and TRBJ2-2, with 9 positions matching TRBD1. Germline lookup yields CDR1 SGDLS and CDR2 YYNGEE. Trimming cost V 0 bases and J 4 bases; bases outside gene matches: 7. The CDR3 has 17 amino acids. The DNA for the CDR3 is TGTGCCAGCAGCGTAGGCCGGACAGGGGCCCTCACCGGGGAGCTGTTTTTT. Amino acid sequence: CASSVGRTGALTGELFF.

V usage is TRBV10-2 and J usage is TRBJ2-3; tentative D call: TRBD2 (6 bases). V lost 6 bases and J 4 bases, leaving 14 bases between the germline ends. Germline CDR1 is WSHSY and CDR2 is SAAADI. The CDR3 spans 14 residues. The CDR3 loop reads CASSTLASSDTQYF. The CDR3 nucleotides are TGCGCCAGCAGCACACTAGCTTCTTCAGATACGCAGTATTTT.

This clone has just a few counts. The chain carries TRBV27 and TRBJ1-5; D is uncertain. The length of the CDR3 is 13 residues. Trimming took 5 bases from V and 11 from J, leaving 16 bases between them. The germline gives CDR1 MNHEY, CDR2 SMNVEV (reference sequence). DNA for the CDR3: TGTGCCAGCAGTCAAAGTGGGTATCGGGCCCAGCATTTT. As protein: CASSQSGYRAQHF.

J is TRBJ2-5 and V is TRBV5-6, with D unclear. The CDR3 contains 12 residues. Between the trimmed V and J ends, which lost 2 bases and 4 bases, there was a span of 6 bases. The V gene's germline CDR1 is SGHDT and CDR2 YYEEEE. Here the CDR3 DNA reads TGTGCCAGCAGCTTCGGCCCAGAGACCCAGTACTTC. Residues: CASSFGPETQYF.

This rearrangement joins TRBV27 to TRBJ2-3; TRBD2 agrees at 14 bases. CDR3 length: 19 amino acids. Trimming at V came to 5 bases and at J to 3 bases, leaving 13 bases not matched to a gene. Germline assignment: CDR1 MNHEY and CDR2 SMNVEV (reference sequence). CDR3 sequence (DNA): TGTGCCAGCAGTCATGGGCCCATGGGACTAGCGGGAGTAACAGATACGCAGTATTTT. Residues: CASSHGPMGLAGVTDTQYF.